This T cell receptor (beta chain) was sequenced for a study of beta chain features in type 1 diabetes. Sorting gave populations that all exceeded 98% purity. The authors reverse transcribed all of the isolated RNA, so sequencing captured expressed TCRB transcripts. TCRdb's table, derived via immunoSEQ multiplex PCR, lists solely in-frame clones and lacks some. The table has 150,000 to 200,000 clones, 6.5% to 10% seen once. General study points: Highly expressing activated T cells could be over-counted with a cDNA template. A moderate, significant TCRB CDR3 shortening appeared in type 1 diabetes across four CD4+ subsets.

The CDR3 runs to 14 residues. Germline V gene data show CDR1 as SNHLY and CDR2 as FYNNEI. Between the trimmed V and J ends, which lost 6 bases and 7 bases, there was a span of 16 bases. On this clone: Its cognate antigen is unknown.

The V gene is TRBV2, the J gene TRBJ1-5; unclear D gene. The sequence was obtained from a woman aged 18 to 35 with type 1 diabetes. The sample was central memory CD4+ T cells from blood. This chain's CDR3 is CASRAEEWRQPQHF. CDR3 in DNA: TGTGCCAGCAGGGCCGAGGAGTGGCGGCAGCCCCAGCATTTT.